One and the same sample provided the 30 T cell receptor beta chains below, sequenced in a study of immune cell composition in non-small cell lung cancer. Normal lung was taken at the farthest possible site, at least 3 cm from tumour. Here immunoSEQ multiplex PCR was the method, and the copy in TCRdb shows in-frame clones only, minus some. The sample has over 2,000 clones, roughly three quarters seen once; the top ten hold roughly a quarter. Material: non-adjacent lung tissue. All receptors derive from a human donor with non-small cell lung cancer.

This rearrangement joins TRBV6-5 to TRBJ2-7, with D possibly being TRBD1 (5 bases). The CDR3 spans 14 residues. Germline CDR1 is MNHEY and CDR2 is SVGAGI. Trimming took off 7 bases at V and 3 bases at J, with 16 bases between the two ends. CDR3 DNA sequence: TGTGCCAGCACCTCTGGGGCCGAGGTCTACGAGCAGTACTTC. It codes for CASTSGAEVYEQYF.

The chain recombines TRBV5-8 with TRBJ2-5, with a possible D match to TRBD2 (7 bases). V was clipped by 6 bases and J by 2 bases, with 20 bases between them. The CDR3 is 16 residues long. Germline V gene lookup returns CDR1 SGHTS and CDR2 YDEGEE. CDR3 protein: CASNLLTGGIQETQYF. CDR3 nucleotides: TGTGCCAGCAACCTTCTAACGGGGGGCATACAAGAGACCCAGTACTTC. Together with reference TRBV5-8 and TRBJ2-5, the CDR3 gives the full variable domain: EAGVTQSPTHLIKTRGQQATLRCSPISGHTSVYWYQQALGLGLQFLLWYDEGEERNRGNFPPRFSGRQFPNYSSELNVNALELEDSALYLCASNLLTGGIQETQYFGPGTRLLVL.

By its share, this clone is medium-sized. The chain recombines TRBV9 with TRBJ1-4, with no clear D. Germline CDR1 reads SGDLS; CDR2 reads YYNGEE. The V end lost 0 bases, the J end lost 0 bases, and 6 bases lay between the germline ends. The CDR3 spans 15 residues. CDR3 loop: CASSVVGATNEKLFF. For the CDR3, the DNA is TGTGCCAGCAGCGTAGTCGGTGCAACTAATGAAAAACTGTTTTTT.

V usage is TRBV28 and J usage is TRBJ1-1; D call uncertain. V was cut by 10 bases and J by 7 bases, with 16 bases left in between. Germline V lookup: CDR1 MDHEN, CDR2 SYDVKM. The CDR3 covers 12 residues. The CDR3 sequence is CATRSPYGEAFF. CDR3 in DNA: TGTGCCACCCGCTCCCCATACGGTGAAGCTTTCTTT.

This clone was detected a few times. The CDR3 sequence is CASSPNPQVNYGYTF. For the CDR3, the DNA is TGTGCCAGCAGCCCCAACCCGCAGGTTAACTATGGCTACACCTTC. The chain has TRBV11-2 and TRBJ1-2; no definite D call. The CDR3 sequence is 15 residues long. Germline CDR1 and CDR2: SGHAT and FQNNGV. V dropped 5 bases and J dropped 1 base, with 14 bases sitting between them. Drawing the rest from reference TRBV11-2 and TRBJ1-2, the complete variable domain is EAGVAQSPRYKIIEKRQSVAFWCNPISGHATLYWYQQILGQGPKLLIQFQNNGVVDDSQLPKDRFSAERLKGVDSTLKIQPAKLEDSAVYLCASSPNPQVNYGYTFGSGTRLTVV.

The chain recombines TRBV6-1 with TRBJ1-2, with 7 bases aligning to TRBD1. V lost 2 bases and J lost 4; bases outside the gene matches: 10. Germline V CDR1 and CDR2: MNHNS, SASEGT. The CDR3 totals 16 residues. For the CDR3, the DNA is TGTGCCAGCAGTGAATGGGAGACAGGGACAAGCTATGGCTACACCTTC. Translated: CASSEWETGTSYGYTF.

This clone is labeled as medium-sized. The chain recombines TRBV4-1 with TRBJ1-6, with TRBD1 as a possible D gene (6 bases). From germline, CDR1 is MGHRA and CDR2 YSYEKL. The CDR3 covers 17 residues. Trimming removed 0 bases at V and 10 bases at J, with 19 bases between. The CDR3 spells CASSQEMGRGLWSPLHF. The CDR3, as DNA: TGCGCCAGCAGCCAAGAAATGGGTAGGGGGTTATGGTCACCCCTCCACTTT.

The chain uses TRBV5-4 and TRBJ2-5; 8 bases agree with TRBD2. Germline CDR1 and CDR2: SGHNT and YYREEE (reference sequence). This CDR3 is built from 14 residues. The V and J ends lost 5 bases and 1 base, in that order; junction bases with no gene match: 4. The CDR3 protein is CASSFGTSQETQYF. For the CDR3, the DNA is TGTGCCAGCAGTTTTGGGACTAGCCAAGAGACCCAGTACTTC.

In this sample, this clone turned up once. J is TRBJ2-3 and V is TRBV28; a weak D match, TRBD1 (5 bases). Germline V gene lookup returns CDR1 MDHEN and CDR2 SYDVKM. V was shortened by 6 bases and J by 2 bases, with 15 bases between the two germline ends. The CDR3 totals 15 residues. The CDR3: CASRRDSPLTDTQYF. DNA for the CDR3: TGTGCCAGCAGAAGAGACAGTCCACTCACAGATACGCAGTATTTT.

The rearrangement joins TRBV6-5 to TRBJ2-7, with a possible D match to TRBD2 (6 bases). The CDR3 has 15 amino acids. V lost 6 bases to trimming and J lost 6 bases, with 21 bases between them. Germline V gene lookup returns CDR1 MNHEY and CDR2 SVGAGI. The CDR3 region has the DNA TGTGCCAGCAGGAGGGCTGGGTTGGCGGGGCTCGAGCAGTACTTC. The encoded protein is CASRRAGLAGLEQYF.

The gene calls are TRBV6-1 and TRBJ2-3; possible D gene TRBD2, 5 bases. This CDR3 has 16 residues. Germline CDR1 and CDR2: MNHNS and SASEGT. V gave up 0 bases and J gave up 3 bases, with 13 bases separating them. CDR3 region: CASSEAWTSPTDTQYF. CDR3 DNA sequence: TGTGCCAGCAGTGAAGCGTGGACTTCTCCGACAGATACGCAGTATTTT.

The rearrangement joins TRBV7-3 to TRBJ1-1; no clear D. The CDR3 runs 13 residues. Trimming left V 6 bases short and J 8 bases short, with 16 bases between. CDR1 SGHTA and CDR2 FQGTGA come from the germline V gene. CDR3 residues: CASRPDTPGEAFF. DNA for the CDR3: TGTGCCAGCAGACCCGACACCCCGGGAGAAGCTTTCTTT.

The genes are TRBV4-3 and TRBJ2-5; D is unresolved. The CDR3 loop spans 15 amino acids. The germline gives CDR1 LGHNA, CDR2 YSLEER. V was shortened by 0 bases and J by 1 base, with 9 bases between the two germline ends. The CDR3: CASSQDLASQETQYF. CDR3 bases: TGCGCCAGCAGCCAAGATCTTGCCAGCCAAGAGACCCAGTACTTC.

The chain employs TRBV7-9 and TRBJ1-6; D perhaps matches TRBD1 (5 bases). The V and J ends lost 2 bases and 6 bases respectively, with 11 bases between them. In germline, CDR1 is SEHNR, CDR2 FQNEAQ (reference sequence). The CDR3 loop spans 15 amino acids. DNA of the CDR3: TGTGCCAGCAGCTTAAGTTCAGGGATTAATTCACCCCTCCACTTT. Translating it yields CASSLSSGINSPLHF.

The genes are TRBV10-1 and TRBJ2-7, with 7 positions matching TRBD1. The CDR3 is 14 residues long. Germline V gene lookup returns CDR1 WNHNN and CDR2 SYGVQD (reference sequence). The J segment lost 4 bases and the V segment lost 3 bases, leaving 6 bases of the junction unmatched. CDR3 sequence: CASSDPGTVYEQYF. The DNA for the CDR3 is TGCGCCAGCAGTGATCCCGGGACAGTTTACGAGCAGTACTTC.

This clone occurred once. V usage is TRBV5-4 and J usage is TRBJ2-7, with 7 bases aligning to TRBD1. The CDR3 length is 14 residues. The V and J ends lost 3 bases and 3 bases, in that order; junction bases with no gene match: 6. Germline V gene sequence: CDR1 SGHNT, CDR2 YYREEE (reference sequence). The CDR3 loop reads CASSYPGTDYEQYF. The CDR3 DNA is TGTGCCAGCAGCTACCCCGGGACAGACTACGAGCAGTACTTC.

The chain is built from TRBV28 and TRBJ1-1; D remains ambiguous. The CDR3 length is 14 residues. V lost 7 bases, J lost 3 bases, and 15 bases lay in between. Germline CDR1 and CDR2: MDHEN and SYDVKM. The CDR3 region has the DNA TGTGCCAGCACTCTCAGTCGAGGATACACTGAAGCTTTCTTT. Protein product: CASTLSRGYTEAFF.

This clone ranks as medium-sized. The V gene is TRBV27, the J gene TRBJ2-2; the D gene is possibly TRBD1 (6 bases). CDR3 length equals 15 residues. Germline loops: CDR1 MNHEY, CDR2 SMNVEV (reference sequence). The germline V and J ends were trimmed by 5 bases and 3 bases, with 13 bases remaining between them. The CDR3 region has the DNA TGTGCCAGCAGTAGGACAGACCCAGACACCGGGGAGCTGTTTTTT. It translates to CASSRTDPDTGELFF.

V is TRBV7-9 and J is TRBJ2-2; the match to TRBD2 covers 7 bases. Germline V gene sequence: CDR1 SEHNR, CDR2 FQNEAQ (reference sequence). V dropped 5 bases and J dropped 1; count of bases not matched to a gene: 10. This CDR3 is built from 17 residues. The CDR3 region is CASSTPTSSKNTGELFF. CDR3 sequence (DNA): TGTGCCAGCAGCACCCCGACTAGCTCGAAGAACACCGGGGAGCTGTTTTTT.

This clone has a single count. This chain uses TRBV28 with TRBJ1-6; D is unclear. V was clipped by 6 bases and J by 15 bases, with 15 bases between them. CDR1 and CDR2 (germline): MDHEN, SYDVKM. The CDR3 has 12 amino acids. The CDR3 spells CASRTPRENLHF. The CDR3 DNA sequence: TGTGCCAGCAGGACTCCGAGGGAGAACCTCCACTTT.

V and J are TRBV6-5 and TRBJ1-3, with TRBD1 matching 9 bases. This CDR3 has 15 amino acids. V trimming: 7 bases; J trimming: 3 bases; junction bases outside the gene matches: 7. Germline loops: CDR1 MNHEY, CDR2 SVGAGI. The CDR3 nucleotides are TGTGCCAGCACTAGGACAGGGGAGGGTGGAAACACCATATATTTT. Protein sequence: CASTRTGEGGNTIYF.

The chain uses TRBV6-1 and TRBJ2-3; D is perhaps TRBD2 (6 bases). V shed 1 base and J shed 0 bases, with 14 bases lying between them. Germline CDR1 and CDR2: MNHNS and SASEGT. The CDR3 totals 17 residues. The CDR3 DNA reads TGTGCCAGCAGTGAAGGGGGGACTTATCTTAGCACAGATACGCAGTATTTT. It yields the protein CASSEGGTYLSTDTQYF.

This rearrangement joins TRBV7-4 to TRBJ1-3; tentative D call: TRBD1 (5 bases). The CDR3 has 16 amino acids. Germline V lookup: CDR1 SGHVT, CDR2 SQSDAQ. Trimming took off 2 bases at V and 1 base at J, with 12 bases between the two ends. The CDR3 DNA follows: TGTGCCAGCAGCTTAATGGACACACCGTCTGGAAACACCATATATTTT. This translates into CASSLMDTPSGNTIYF.

Only a few counts were recorded for this clone. V usage is TRBV4-3 and J usage is TRBJ2-5, with D perhaps TRBD1 (5 bases). V shed 0 bases and J shed 0 bases, with 11 bases lying between them. Looked up from germline, CDR1 is LGHNA and CDR2 is YSLEER. The CDR3 is 16 residues long. The CDR3 is CASSQDRTPYQETQYF. CDR3 nucleotide sequence: TGCGCCAGCAGCCAAGATAGGACACCGTACCAAGAGACCCAGTACTTC.

CDR3 bases: TGTGCCAGCAGCTTAAGTTCAGGGATTAATTCACCCCTCCACTTT. Translation gives CASSLSSGINSPLHF. The chain joins TRBV7-3 to TRBJ1-6, with D tentatively TRBD1 (5 bases). The CDR3 sequence is 15 residues long. The germline V and J ends were trimmed by 1 base and 6 bases, with 10 bases remaining between them. CDR1 SGHTA and CDR2 FQGTGA come from the germline V gene.

The chain employs TRBV27 and TRBJ1-5, with a possible D match to TRBD1 (5 bases). Germline CDR1 reads MNHEY; CDR2 reads SMNVEV (reference sequence). The germline V and J ends were trimmed by 7 bases and 1 base, with 11 bases remaining between them. This CDR3 is built from 14 residues. The CDR3: CASTRGGSNQPQHF. The CDR3 DNA follows: TGTGCCAGCACCCGGGGGGGAAGCAATCAGCCCCAGCATTTT.

The rearrangement links TRBV5-6 to TRBJ1-6; possibly TRBD1 for D (5 bases). V shed 4 bases and J shed 4 bases, with 6 bases lying between them. This CDR3 comprises 13 residues. The germline CDR1 and CDR2 sequences are SGHDT and YYEEEE. For the CDR3, the DNA is TGTGCCAGCAGCCGGGGGTATAATTCACCCCTCCACTTT. Its translation is CASSRGYNSPLHF.

The chain couples TRBV9 to TRBJ1-4; D remains unclear. Germline V gene lookup returns CDR1 SGDLS and CDR2 YYNGEE. Trimming cost V 3 bases and J 0 bases, with 12 bases left between them. This CDR3 comprises 16 residues. CDR3 protein: CASSARPSPTNEKLFF. The CDR3, as DNA: TGTGCCAGCAGCGCGCGCCCGTCCCCAACTAATGAAAAACTGTTTTTT.

In its sample, this clone was seen a few times. The J gene is TRBJ1-2, the V gene TRBV25-1; no definite D call. Trimming shortened V by 0 bases and J by 8 bases, and 16 bases separated the two germline ends. Germline-derived CDR1 and CDR2 are MGHDK and SYGVNS. The CDR3 is 15 amino acids. CDR3 loop: CASSEYSHSPKGYTF. CDR3 nucleotides: TGTGCCAGCAGTGAATATAGCCACTCTCCTAAAGGCTACACCTTC.

The chain recombines TRBV6-1 with TRBJ1-5; 7 positions match TRBD1. The CDR3 is 16 residues long. Germline loops: CDR1 MNHNS, CDR2 SASEGT. J gave up 2 bases and V 0 bases, and 4 bases lay outside the gene matches. CDR3 DNA sequence: TGTGCCAGCAGTGAAGCGGGACAGTTCGGCAATCAGCCCCAGCATTTT. It codes for CASSEAGQFGNQPQHF.